This is a list of T cell receptor beta chains from one sample in a study of cytomegalovirus exposure and HLA in healthy donors. Sequencing was performed with immunoSEQ multiplex PCR; in TCRdb, only in-frame clones are kept and a portion is missing. The sample lists more than 85,000 clones; about 95% were seen once. The source material was PBMCs. The receptors derive from a young woman in good health and CMV-seronegative. Both conserved end residues are part of each CDR3. D genes are given only for firm matches. The size entry is marked missing in some rows and otherwise reads once, few, many or a size class.

CDR3aa | CDR3nt | v_gene | abundance | d_gene | j_gene
CASSRQGSTDTQYF | TGTGCCAGCAGCCGACAGGGGAGCACAGATACGCAGTATTTT | TRBV27 | NA | TRBD1 | TRBJ2-3
CASSLAGGGNEQFF | TGTGCCAGCAGCCTCGCGGGAGGGGGCAATGAGCAGTTCTTC | TRBV5-6 | NA | TRBD2 | TRBJ2-1
CASSRRNRDRGDEQYF | TGTGCCAGCAGCCGCCGAAACCGGGACAGGGGCGACGAGCAGTACTTC | TRBV11-1 | NA | TRBD1 | TRBJ2-7
CASSQVGQRRYEQYF | TGTGCCAGCAGCCAAGTGGGACAGAGACGCTACGAGCAGTACTTC | TRBV14 | NA | TRBD1 | TRBJ2-7
CASSLMLRGTDTQYF | TGTGCCAGCAGTTTGATGCTCAGGGGAACAGATACGCAGTATTTT | TRBV27 | NA | NA | TRBJ2-3
CASSYRTGLNEQYF | TGTGCCAGCAGTTACCGAACAGGGTTGAACGAGCAGTACTTC | TRBV6-6 | NA | NA | TRBJ2-7
CASSFSYPLPAFF | TGTGCCAGCAGTTTCTCGTACCCACTTCCAGCTTTCTTT | TRBV27 | NA | NA | TRBJ1-1
CASSFLGDEQFF | TGTGCCAGCAGTTTTCTAGGGGATGAGCAGTTCTTC | TRBV6-5 | NA | NA | TRBJ2-1
CASSPGQGAGELFF | TGCGCCAGCAGCCCGGGACAGGGGGCCGGGGAGCTGTTTTTT | TRBV5-1 | NA | TRBD1 | TRBJ2-2
CASSGQRDGYTF | TGTGCCAGCAGCGGTCAGAGGGATGGCTACACCTTC | TRBV9 | NA | NA | TRBJ1-2
CASSQVKGGDWEQYF | TGCGCCAGCAGCCAAGTTAAGGGGGGGGATTGGGAGCAGTACTTC | TRBV4-1 | NA | NA | TRBJ2-7
CASSAQGQGFDYGYTF | TGTGCCAGTAGTGCCCAAGGACAGGGATTTGACTATGGCTACACCTTC | TRBV19 | NA | TRBD1 | TRBJ1-2
CASSQVSGGADETQYF | TGCGCCAGCAGCCAAGTAAGCGGGGGGGCCGATGAGACCCAGTACTTC | TRBV4-1 | once | TRBD2 | TRBJ2-5
CASSHDRGTEAFF | TGTGCCAGCAGCCACGACAGGGGCACTGAAGCTTTCTTT | TRBV5-6 | NA | TRBD1 | TRBJ1-1
CASSYGGTSEQFF | TGTGCCAGCAGTTACGGGGGGACCTCCGAGCAGTTCTTC | TRBV6-5 | NA | NA | TRBJ2-1
CASSLYQGANIQYF | TGTGCCAGCAGCTTATATCAGGGTGCAAACATTCAGTACTTC | TRBV7-2 | NA | NA | TRBJ2-4
CASSPPRRGIPNEQFF | TGTGCCAGCTCACCACCCCGCAGGGGTATTCCAAATGAGCAGTTCTTC | TRBV18 | once | NA | TRBJ2-1
CASSGDGDTDTQYF | TGTGCCAGCAGCGGTGACGGGGACACAGATACGCAGTATTTT | TRBV9 | NA | NA | TRBJ2-3
CASSPMVEAGQGSYNEQFF | TGTGCCAGCAGCCCAATGGTTGAAGCGGGGCAAGGGTCCTACAATGAGCAGTTCTTC | TRBV7-9 | NA | TRBD2 | TRBJ2-1
CAWSELPNEKLFF | TGTGCCTGGAGTGAGCTGCCTAATGAAAAACTGTTTTTT | TRBV30 | NA | NA | TRBJ1-4
CVRSSARDRPHEPTYEQYF | TGTGTCAGAAGCTCGGCCCGGGACAGGCCACACGAACCTACCTACGAGCAGTACTTC | TRBV7-5 | NA | NA | TRBJ2-7
CASSRIVQVDSPLHF | TGTGCCAGCAGCCGGATCGTGCAGGTTGATTCACCCCTCCACTTT | TRBV7-8 | once | NA | TRBJ1-6
CASSVASAYNEQFF | TGTGCCAGTAGCGTAGCGTCCGCCTACAATGAGCAGTTCTTC | TRBV19 | NA | NA | TRBJ2-1
CASSPGGDQPQHF | TGTGCCAGCTCACCGGGAGGGGATCAGCCCCAGCATTTT | TRBV18 | NA | NA | TRBJ1-5
CASSYQVTDTQYF | TGTGCCAGCAGTTACCAGGTCACAGATACGCAGTATTTT | TRBV6-5 | NA | NA | TRBJ2-3
CASSGAGVRTGELFF | TGTGCCAGCAGCGGCGCAGGGGTACGAACCGGGGAGCTGTTTTTT | TRBV7-2 | NA | NA | TRBJ2-2
CASSSLYAGGYKNIQYF | TGTGCCAGCAGTTCCCTCTACGCGGGAGGTTACAAAAACATTCAGTACTTC | TRBV27 | NA | TRBD2 | TRBJ2-4
CASSAQGGQETQYF | TGTGCCAGCAGCGCGCAGGGTGGCCAAGAGACCCAGTACTTC | TRBV7-2 | NA | NA | TRBJ2-5
CASSSVYNEQFF | TGTGCCAGCAGCTCCGTATACAATGAGCAGTTCTTC | TRBV7-9 | NA | NA | TRBJ2-1
CASSDVTGEKLFF | TGTGCCAGCAGTGACGTGACGGGGGAAAAACTGTTTTTT | TRBV6-1 | NA | NA | TRBJ1-4
CASSQVSTAGETQYF | TGCGCCAGCAGCCAAGTCTCGACAGCCGGAGAGACCCAGTACTTC | TRBV4-1 | NA | NA | TRBJ2-5
CASSPLGGGETQYF | TGCGCCAGCAGCCCGCTGGGGGGGGGAGAGACCCAGTACTTC | TRBV4-1 | NA | TRBD2 | TRBJ2-5
CASSESGGEETQYF | TGTGCCAGCAGTGAATCAGGGGGAGAGGAGACCCAGTACTTC | TRBV2 | NA | TRBD1 | TRBJ2-5
CASSVVGGGTEAFF | TGTGCCAGCAGCGTAGTTGGGGGGGGCACTGAAGCTTTCTTT | TRBV9 | NA | NA | TRBJ1-1
CASSQSGQGITGNTIYF | TGCGCCAGCAGCCAATCGGGACAGGGGATAACTGGAAACACCATATATTTT | TRBV4-3 | NA | TRBD1 | TRBJ1-3
CASIVVAGANEAFF | TGTGCCAGCATTGTTGTAGCGGGGGCAAATGAAGCTTTCTTT | TRBV2 | NA | NA | TRBJ1-1
CASSYSGGTYEQYF | TGTGCCAGCAGTTACTCGGGCGGGACCTACGAGCAGTACTTC | TRBV6-5 | NA | NA | TRBJ2-7
CASSGMGQGNDEQYF | TGTGCCAGCAGCGGTATGGGACAGGGAAACGACGAGCAGTACTTC | TRBV7-9 | NA | TRBD1 | TRBJ2-7
CASSRGLAASYNEQFF | TGTGCCAGCAGCCGAGGACTAGCGGCTTCCTACAATGAGCAGTTCTTC | TRBV7-9 | NA | TRBD2 | TRBJ2-1
CASSYAGGTYNEQFF | TGTGCCAGCAGCTATGCAGGGGGTACCTACAATGAGCAGTTCTTC | TRBV9 | NA | TRBD1 | TRBJ2-1
CASSAGYEGNQPQHF | TGTGCCAGCAGCGCGGGGTATGAGGGCAATCAGCCCCAGCATTTT | TRBV5-6 | NA | NA | TRBJ1-5